These T cell receptor beta chains were read from a single sample in a study of T cell repertoires in ileal Crohn's disease. Some clones are missing from TCRdb's copy, which holds only in-frame ones; the method was immunoSEQ multiplex PCR. The sample contains 15,000 or so clones, under 80% of which appear only once. The sequenced material came from ileal tissue. The source is an adult with Crohn's disease. CDR3s include the opening cysteine and the closing phenylalanine or tryptophan. The D gene is left open where the match is weak. Clone sizes are given selectively: once, few, many, or a class where the clone is expanded.

J gene: TRBJ2-7; V gene: TRBV18; D gene: -; clone size: -; CDR3 protein: CASSPDREERGQYF; CDR3 DNA: TGTGCCAGCTCACCCGACAGGGAGGAACGAGGGCAGTACTTC
J gene: TRBJ1-1; V gene: TRBV5-1; D gene: -; clone size: -; CDR3 protein: CASSSRASTEAFF; CDR3 DNA: TGCGCCAGCAGCTCCCGGGCCAGCACTGAAGCTTTCTTT
J gene: TRBJ2-7; V gene: TRBV6-6; D gene: TRBD2; clone size: -; CDR3 protein: CASSYRASGRAYEQYF; CDR3 DNA: TGTGCCAGCAGTTACCGCGCTAGCGGGCGTGCCTACGAGCAGTACTTC
J gene: TRBJ1-1; V gene: TRBV11-2; D gene: TRBD1; clone size: -; CDR3 protein: CASSLIDRGNTEAFF; CDR3 DNA: TGTGCCAGCAGCTTAATCGACAGGGGGAACACTGAAGCTTTCTTT
J gene: TRBJ2-7; V gene: TRBV2; D gene: TRBD1; clone size: -; CDR3 protein: CASSVETGLAYYEQYF; CDR3 DNA: TGTGCCAGCAGTGTAGAGACAGGGCTAGCCTACTACGAGCAGTACTTC
J gene: TRBJ1-2; V gene: TRBV9; D gene: -; clone size: once; CDR3 protein: CASSVESESYGYTF; CDR3 DNA: TGTGCCAGCAGCGTAGAGTCGGAATCCTATGGCTACACCTTC
J gene: TRBJ1-6; V gene: TRBV7-8; D gene: -; clone size: once; CDR3 protein: CASRGTVVVNSPLHF; CDR3 DNA: TGTGCCAGCAGGGGGACCGTGGTGGTAAATTCACCCCTCCACTTT
J gene: TRBJ2-5; V gene: TRBV19; D gene: -; clone size: -; CDR3 protein: CATSGDQETQYF; CDR3 DNA: TGTGCCACCTCAGGGGACCAAGAGACCCAGTACTTC
J gene: TRBJ2-7; V gene: TRBV5-1; D gene: TRBD1; clone size: -; CDR3 protein: CASSLGAPGQGYEQYF; CDR3 DNA: TGCGCCAGCAGCTTGGGGGCCCCGGGACAGGGCTACGAGCAGTACTTC
J gene: TRBJ1-2; V gene: TRBV6-6; D gene: -; clone size: -; CDR3 protein: CASSHSGNYGYTF; CDR3 DNA: TGTGCCAGCAGCCACTCAGGGAACTATGGCTACACCTTC
J gene: TRBJ2-3; V gene: TRBV6-4; D gene: -; clone size: -; CDR3 protein: CASSGQGGGTDTQYF; CDR3 DNA: TGTGCCAGCAGTGGCCAAGGGGGAGGCACAGATACGCAGTATTTT
J gene: TRBJ2-1; V gene: TRBV5-1; D gene: -; clone size: -; CDR3 protein: CASSVRQESYNEQFF; CDR3 DNA: TGCGCCAGCAGCGTTCGCCAGGAAAGTTACAATGAGCAGTTCTTC
J gene: TRBJ2-5; V gene: TRBV12-5; D gene: TRBD2; clone size: -; CDR3 protein: CASGLWGAGDQETQYF; CDR3 DNA: TGTGCTAGTGGTCTCTGGGGAGCGGGGGACCAAGAGACCCAGTACTTC
J gene: TRBJ2-7; V gene: TRBV4-1; D gene: -; clone size: medium-sized; CDR3 protein: CASSLKTAYEQYF; CDR3 DNA: TGCGCCAGCAGCCTCAAGACAGCTTACGAGCAGTACTTC
J gene: TRBJ2-6; V gene: TRBV7-8; D gene: -; clone size: once; CDR3 protein: CASSLAASPGTGANVLTF; CDR3 DNA: TGTGCCAGCAGCTTAGCGGCATCACCAGGGACTGGGGCCAACGTCCTGACTTTC
J gene: TRBJ1-4; V gene: TRBV7-2; D gene: -; clone size: -; CDR3 protein: CASSLGIQLSNEKLFF; CDR3 DNA: TGTGCCAGCAGCTTAGGGATACAGTTAAGTAATGAAAAACTGTTTTTT
J gene: TRBJ2-3; V gene: TRBV27; D gene: -; clone size: -; CDR3 protein: CASSLQGVGTDTQYF; CDR3 DNA: TGTGCCAGCAGTTTACAGGGCGTCGGCACAGATACGCAGTATTTT
J gene: TRBJ1-2; V gene: TRBV7-2; D gene: -; clone size: few; CDR3 protein: CASSLGWARDNYGYTF; CDR3 DNA: TGTGCCAGCAGCTTAGGATGGGCCAGGGACAACTATGGCTACACCTTC
J gene: TRBJ1-1; V gene: TRBV7-3; D gene: -; clone size: -; CDR3 protein: CASSFARGKAFF; CDR3 DNA: TGTGCCAGCAGCTTCGCCAGAGGGAAAGCTTTCTTT
J gene: TRBJ2-7; V gene: TRBV5-1; D gene: -; clone size: -; CDR3 protein: CASSLAGVGSEQYF; CDR3 DNA: TGCGCCAGCAGCTTGGCCGGAGTGGGGAGCGAGCAGTACTTC
J gene: TRBJ1-1; V gene: TRBV12-5; D gene: -; clone size: -; CDR3 protein: CASGPGRMNTEAFF; CDR3 DNA: TGTGCTAGTGGGCCGGGACGGATGAACACTGAAGCTTTCTTT
J gene: TRBJ1-5; V gene: TRBV6-7; D gene: -; clone size: once; CDR3 protein: CASSYSKAWEGNQPQHF; CDR3 DNA: TGTGCCAGCAGTTACTCGAAGGCTTGGGAGGGAAATCAGCCCCAGCATTTT
J gene: TRBJ2-3; V gene: TRBV11-2; D gene: TRBD2; clone size: -; CDR3 protein: CASSLTGGSDTQYF; CDR3 DNA: TGTGCCAGCAGCTTAACGGGGGGGTCAGATACGCAGTATTTT
J gene: TRBJ2-1; V gene: TRBV9; D gene: -; clone size: -; CDR3 protein: CASSVVNSYNEQFF; CDR3 DNA: TGTGCCAGCAGCGTAGTGAACAGCTACAATGAGCAGTTCTTC
J gene: TRBJ2-1; V gene: TRBV27; D gene: TRBD2; clone size: medium-sized; CDR3 protein: CASSFGGTIEQFF; CDR3 DNA: TGTGCCAGCAGCTTTGGCGGGACTATTGAGCAGTTCTTC
J gene: TRBJ2-2; V gene: TRBV30; D gene: TRBD1; clone size: -; CDR3 protein: CAWSVPGQGNPTNTGELFF; CDR3 DNA: TGTGCCTGGAGTGTACCCGGACAGGGCAATCCAACGAACACCGGGGAGCTGTTTTTT
J gene: TRBJ2-6; V gene: TRBV29-1; D gene: -; clone size: -; CDR3 protein: CSVAGGRSGANVLTF; CDR3 DNA: TGCAGCGTTGCGGGTGGGAGATCTGGGGCCAACGTCCTGACTTTC
J gene: TRBJ1-1; V gene: TRBV19; D gene: -; clone size: -; CDR3 protein: CASSIQGGNTEAFF; CDR3 DNA: TGTGCCAGTAGTATTCAGGGCGGGAACACTGAAGCTTTCTTT
J gene: TRBJ1-6; V gene: TRBV2; D gene: -; clone size: -; CDR3 protein: CASNQDGDYSPLHF; CDR3 DNA: TGTGCCAGCAATCAAGACGGGGATTATTCACCCCTCCACTTT